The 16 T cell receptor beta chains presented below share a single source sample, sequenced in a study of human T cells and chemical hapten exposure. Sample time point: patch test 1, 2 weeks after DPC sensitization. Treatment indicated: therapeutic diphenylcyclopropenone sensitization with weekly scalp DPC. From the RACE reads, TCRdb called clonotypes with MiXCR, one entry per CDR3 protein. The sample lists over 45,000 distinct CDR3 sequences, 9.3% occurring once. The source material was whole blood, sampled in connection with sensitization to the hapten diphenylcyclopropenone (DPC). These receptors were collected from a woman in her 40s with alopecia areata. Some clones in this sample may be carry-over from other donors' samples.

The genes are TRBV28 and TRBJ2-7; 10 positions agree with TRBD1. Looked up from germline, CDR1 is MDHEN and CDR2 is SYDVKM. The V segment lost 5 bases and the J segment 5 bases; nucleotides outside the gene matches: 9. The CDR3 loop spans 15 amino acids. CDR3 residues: CASSPGTGARNEQYF. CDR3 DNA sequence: TGTGCCAGCAGTCCTGGGACAGGGGCGCGAAACGAGCAGTACTTC.

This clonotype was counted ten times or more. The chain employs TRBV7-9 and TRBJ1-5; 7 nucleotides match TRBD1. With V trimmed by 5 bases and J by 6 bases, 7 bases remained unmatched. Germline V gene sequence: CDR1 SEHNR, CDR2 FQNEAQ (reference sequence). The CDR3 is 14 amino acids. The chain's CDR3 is CASSRLQGSQPQHF. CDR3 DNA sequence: TGTGCCAGCAGCCGCTTACAGGGGTCTCAGCCCCAGCATTTT.

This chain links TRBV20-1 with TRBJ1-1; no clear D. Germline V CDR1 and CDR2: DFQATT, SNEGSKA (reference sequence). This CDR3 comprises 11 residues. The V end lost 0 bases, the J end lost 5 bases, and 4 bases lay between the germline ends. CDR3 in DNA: TGCAGTGCTAGAGATCGGACTGAAGCTTTCTTT. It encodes CSARDRTEAFF.

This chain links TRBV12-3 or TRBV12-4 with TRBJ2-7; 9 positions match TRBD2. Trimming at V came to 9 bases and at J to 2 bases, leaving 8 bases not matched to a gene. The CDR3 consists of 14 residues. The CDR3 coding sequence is TGTGCCAGTTCTCTAGCGGGGTTAACCTACGAGCAGTACTTC. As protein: CASSLAGLTYEQYF.

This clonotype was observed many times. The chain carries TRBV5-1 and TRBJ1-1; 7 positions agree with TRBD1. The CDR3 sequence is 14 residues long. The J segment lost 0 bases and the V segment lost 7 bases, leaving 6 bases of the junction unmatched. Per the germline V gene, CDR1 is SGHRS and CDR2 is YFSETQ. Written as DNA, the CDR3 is TGCGCCAGCGGCGGGACAGATCTGAACACTGAAGCTTTCTTT. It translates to CASGGTDLNTEAFF.

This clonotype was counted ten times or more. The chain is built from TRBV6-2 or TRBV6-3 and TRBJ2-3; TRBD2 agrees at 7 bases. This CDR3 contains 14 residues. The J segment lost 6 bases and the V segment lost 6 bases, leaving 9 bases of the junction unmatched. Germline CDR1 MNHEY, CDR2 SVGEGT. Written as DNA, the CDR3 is TGTGCCAGCAGCCCGGGACTACCCTCGGATACGCAGTATTTT. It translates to CASSPGLPSDTQYF.

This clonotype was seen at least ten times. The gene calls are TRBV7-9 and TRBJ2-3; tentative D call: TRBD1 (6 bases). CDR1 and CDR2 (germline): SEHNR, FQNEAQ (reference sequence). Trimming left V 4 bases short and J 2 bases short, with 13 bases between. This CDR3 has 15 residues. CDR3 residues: CASSSSGELTDTQYF. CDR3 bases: TGTGCCAGCAGCTCCTCAGGGGAACTCACAGATACGCAGTATTTT.

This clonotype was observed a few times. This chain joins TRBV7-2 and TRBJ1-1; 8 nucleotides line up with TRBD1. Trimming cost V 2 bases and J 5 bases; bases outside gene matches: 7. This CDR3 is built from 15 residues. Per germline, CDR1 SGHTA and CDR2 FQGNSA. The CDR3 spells CASSLKAGGRTEAFF. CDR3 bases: TGTGCCAGCAGCTTAAAGGCAGGGGGCCGAACTGAAGCTTTCTTT.

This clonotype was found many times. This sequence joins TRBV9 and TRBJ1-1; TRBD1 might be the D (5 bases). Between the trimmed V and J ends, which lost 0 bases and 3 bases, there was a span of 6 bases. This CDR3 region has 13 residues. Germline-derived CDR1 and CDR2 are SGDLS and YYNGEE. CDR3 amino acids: CASSVGDDTEAFF. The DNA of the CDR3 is TGTGCCAGCAGCGTAGGGGACGACACTGAAGCTTTCTTT.

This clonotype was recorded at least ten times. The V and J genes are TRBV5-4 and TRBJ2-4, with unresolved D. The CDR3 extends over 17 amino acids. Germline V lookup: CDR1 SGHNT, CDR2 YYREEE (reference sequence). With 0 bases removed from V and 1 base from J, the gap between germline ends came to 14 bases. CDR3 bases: TGTGCCAGCAGCTTGGCCGACAAAGGTCTCGCCAAAAACATTCAGTACTTC. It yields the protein CASSLADKGLAKNIQYF.

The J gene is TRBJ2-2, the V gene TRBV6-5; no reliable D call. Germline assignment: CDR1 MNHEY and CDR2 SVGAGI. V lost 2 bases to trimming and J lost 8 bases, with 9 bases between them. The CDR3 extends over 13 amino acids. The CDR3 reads CASSYDGTGELFF. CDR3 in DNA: TGTGCCAGCAGTTACGACGGAACTGGGGAGCTGTTTTTT.

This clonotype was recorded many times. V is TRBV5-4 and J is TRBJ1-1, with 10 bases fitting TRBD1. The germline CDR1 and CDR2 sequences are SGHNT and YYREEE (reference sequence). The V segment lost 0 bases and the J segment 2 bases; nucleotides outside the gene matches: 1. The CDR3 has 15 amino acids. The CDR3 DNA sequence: TGTGCCAGCAGCTTGGCGACAGGGGGCAACACTGAAGCTTTCTTT. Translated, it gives CASSLATGGNTEAFF. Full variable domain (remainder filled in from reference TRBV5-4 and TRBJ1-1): ETGVTQSPTHLIKTRGQQVTLRCSSQSGHNTVSWYQQALGQGPQFIFQYYREEENGRGNFPPRFSGLQFPNYSSELNVNALELDDSALYLCASSLATGGNTEAFFGQGTRLTVV.

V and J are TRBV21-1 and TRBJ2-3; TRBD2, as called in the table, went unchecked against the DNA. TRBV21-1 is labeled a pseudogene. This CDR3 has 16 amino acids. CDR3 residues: CASSKHGTRVRDTQYF. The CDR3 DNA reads TGTGCCAGCAGCAAACACGGGACTAGAGTAAGGGATACGCAGTATTTT.

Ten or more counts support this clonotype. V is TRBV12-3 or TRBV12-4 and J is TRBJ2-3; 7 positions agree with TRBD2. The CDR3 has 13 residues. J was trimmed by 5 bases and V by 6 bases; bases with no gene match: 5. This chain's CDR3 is CASRPGTIDTQYF. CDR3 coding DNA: TGTGCCAGCAGACCCGGGACTATAGATACGCAGTATTTT.

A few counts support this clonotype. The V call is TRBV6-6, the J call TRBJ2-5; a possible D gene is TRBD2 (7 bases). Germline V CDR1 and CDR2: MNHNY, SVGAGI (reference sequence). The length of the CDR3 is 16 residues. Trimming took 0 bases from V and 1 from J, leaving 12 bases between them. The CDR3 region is CASSYSRGGPQETQYF. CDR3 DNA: TGTGCCAGCAGTTACTCGAGGGGGGGGCCCCAAGAGACCCAGTACTTC.

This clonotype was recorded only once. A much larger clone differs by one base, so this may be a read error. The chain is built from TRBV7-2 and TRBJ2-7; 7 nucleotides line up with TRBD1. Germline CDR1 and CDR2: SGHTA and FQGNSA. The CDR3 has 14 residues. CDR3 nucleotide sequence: TGTGTCAGCAGCTGGGGACAGTCGTCAGGCGAGCAGTACTTC. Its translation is CVSSWGQSSGEQYF. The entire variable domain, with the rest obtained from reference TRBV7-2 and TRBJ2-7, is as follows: GAGVSQSPSNKVTEKGKDVELRCDPISGHTALYWYRQSLGQGLEFLIYFQGNSAPDKSGLPSDRFSAERTGGSVSTLTIQRTQQEDSAVYLCVSSWGQSSGEQYFGPGTRLTVT.